The TCR beta chain described here comes from a study of identical twins (dated by TCRdb to between 2015 and 2016). With regard to the full study: The study deep-sequenced TCR alpha and beta repertoires from monozygotic twins, unrelated adults of various ages and cord blood to test whether fetal clonotypes persist. Replicate twin experiments were performed at different times using different library preparation protocols to rule out contamination.

Only healthy Caucasian donors were included. The twin cohort comprised three pairs of female monozygotic twins, all aged about 18 to 30 years. Peripheral blood mononuclear cells were the source from which RNA for the TCR libraries was isolated. This clonotype was seen a handful of times. Its antigen is unknown. Nothing much larger sits one base from this clone, and base qualities are not available. V gives up 6 bases and J gives up 4 bases, and the segment between their germline ends measures 16 bases. CDR1 DFQATT and CDR2 SNEGSKA are derived from the germline V gene (reference sequence). The CDR3 covers 13 residues, taking in both the cysteine and the phenylalanine. The kept DNA is CDR3 alone, 39 bases in frame from the first base. The paper as a whole reports these results and caveats: The excess sharing between twins in beta out-of-frame sequences was weaker because fewer shared sequences reduced the signal-to-noise ratio. Recombination models systematically underestimated out-of-frame TCR alpha sharing in monozygotic twins but agreed with sharing between unrelated individuals. Compared with coincidental sharing between unrelated individuals, out-of-frame TCR alpha sequences shared between twins showed an excess of sequences with low generation probability. Fewer insertions were carried by abundant cord blood beta clonotypes; a weaker similar trend was observed in young adult naive repertoires, while no such trend was observed in memory repertoires. Invariant T cells such as MAIT and iNKT could partly confound zero-insertion analyses, although diverse VJ usage argued against such confounding for most clonotypes. Because the same donors could not be followed over many years, the conclusions depended on cross-sectional statistical analysis.

The library came from 5' RACE. Instrument on record: Illumina HiSeq 2000. Template switching added a universal primer binding site, and the final cDNA carried a unique molecular identifier that allowed TCR cDNA molecules to be counted accurately. Specific primers in the conserved constant-segment region were used to synthesize first-strand cDNA for the TCR alpha and beta chains. To control for contamination, every cDNA library was double barcoded, receiving both a SMART-Mk sample barcode and Illumina barcodes. TruSeq adapter sequences along with Illumina sample barcodes were introduced in two successive PCR steps. The TCR alpha and beta cDNA libraries were sequenced on the Illumina HiSeq platform using custom primers. Per the original workflow: Raw reads were processed with MiGEC to extract unique molecular identifiers, and MiXCR was used to determine CDR3 positions. For each individual, recombination models were inferred using an EM algorithm with the repgenHMM and IGoR tools. Shared clonotypes were analyzed with the tcR package in R, and sharing was normalized by the product of cloneset sizes. To study raw recombination free of thymic and clonal selection effects, out-of-frame nonproductive sequences were analyzed. Through fastp at Q25 and MiXCR, TCRdb rebuilt clones from the public reads, retaining in-frame beta chains. Rows merge per CDR3 protein into single entries with the most common DNA and genes. The authors' filters were not applied to this entry. For this sample there are fewer than 900,000 distinct CDR3 sequences; 15% to 20% appear just once. The ten biggest clones cover around 13% of the sample.

These data are also associated with another study on T cells expressing NK-cell markers. The second study's paper adds: Roughly 8 donors provided sorted CD3+CD56+NKG2C+, CD3+CD56+NKG2C- and CD3+CD56-NKG2C+ T-cell subsets, whose TCR beta-chain repertoires were profiled. Among the eight sequenced donors, seven were HCMV-seropositive and one was HCMV-seronegative. To restrict sorting to alphabetaTCR-expressing T cells, an anti-gammadeltaTCR antibody was added in several experiments. In over 5 donors, the dominant CD3+CD56+NKG2C+ clonotypes were among the top 10 CD8+ clonotypes and accounted for 1.0-7.0% of CD8+ T cells. Those dominant clonotypes were again the most abundant among CD3+CD56-NKG2C+ cells in a handful of donors, at about 28.3-65%. It remained unclear whether the expanded NKG2C-expressing T cell clones were specific for HCMV antigens. Randomly selected healthy volunteers, three men and five women, were used as the eight sequenced donors. HCMV serostatus was determined by detecting HCMV-specific IgG in serum with a commercial ELISA kit. For six donors, bulk peripheral blood T-cell repertoires were also sequenced from unsorted PBMC. MIGEC was used to demultiplex reads and group the reads by UMI, and MiTCR was used to assemble and quantify clonotypes. Only TCR cDNA sequences supported by at least two reads were kept to exclude erroneous sequences. Downstream repertoire analysis used the tcR package, and clonotypes were matched across fractions by CDR3 nucleotide sequence plus V segment. VDJmatch was used to annotate antigen specificity against VDJdb, with one amino acid substitution in CDR3 permitted.

Recombination connected TRBV20-1 to TRBJ2-7; the D region possibly corresponds to TRBD1 (6 bases align). Sequencing was performed on PBMCs. The TCR was taken from a woman aged 18-30 years in good health. The CDR3 in this case is CSAGRGRGYEQYF. The sequenced DNA: TGCAGTGCCGGCAGGGGTCGCGGGTACGAGCAGTACTTC.